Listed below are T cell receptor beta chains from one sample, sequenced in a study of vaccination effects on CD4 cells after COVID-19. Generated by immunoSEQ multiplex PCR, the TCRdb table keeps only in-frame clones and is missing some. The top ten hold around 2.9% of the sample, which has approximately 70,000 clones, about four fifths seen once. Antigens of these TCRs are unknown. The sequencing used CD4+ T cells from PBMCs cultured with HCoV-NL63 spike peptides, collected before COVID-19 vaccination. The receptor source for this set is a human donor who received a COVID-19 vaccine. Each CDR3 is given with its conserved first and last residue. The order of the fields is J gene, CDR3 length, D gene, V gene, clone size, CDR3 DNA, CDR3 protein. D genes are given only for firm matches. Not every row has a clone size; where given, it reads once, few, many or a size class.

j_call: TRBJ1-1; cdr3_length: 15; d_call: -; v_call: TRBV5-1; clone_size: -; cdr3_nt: TGCGCCAGCATAAAAGTGCCAGGGGTGAACACTGAAGCTTTCTTT; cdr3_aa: CASIKVPGVNTEAFF
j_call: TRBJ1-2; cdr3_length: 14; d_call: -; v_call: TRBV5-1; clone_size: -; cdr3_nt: TGCGCCAGCAGCTTGAATCCGAATTTCTATGGCTACACCTTC; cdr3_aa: CASSLNPNFYGYTF
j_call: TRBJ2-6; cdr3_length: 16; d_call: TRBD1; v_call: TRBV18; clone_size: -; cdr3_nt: TGTGCCAGCTCATCACAGGGGCTTGCTGGGGCCAACGTCCTGACTTTC; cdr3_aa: CASSSQGLAGANVLTF
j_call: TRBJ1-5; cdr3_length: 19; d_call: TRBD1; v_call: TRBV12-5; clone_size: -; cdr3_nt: TGTGCTAGTGGTTTGTGGGTGCAGGGGGCAGGAGGTAGCAATCAGCCCCAGCATTTT; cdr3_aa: CASGLWVQGAGGSNQPQHF
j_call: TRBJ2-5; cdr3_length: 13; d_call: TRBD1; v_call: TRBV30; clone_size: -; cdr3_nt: TGTGCCTGGAACCTAGAGGGGGCGGAGACCCAGTACTTC; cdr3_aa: CAWNLEGAETQYF
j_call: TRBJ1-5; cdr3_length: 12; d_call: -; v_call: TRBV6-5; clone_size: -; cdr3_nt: TGTGCCAGCAGTCAAAAGAGAAGGTTAGGGCATTTT; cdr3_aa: CASSQKRRLGHF
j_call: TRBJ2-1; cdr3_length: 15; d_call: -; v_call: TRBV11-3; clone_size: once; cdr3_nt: TGTGCCAGCAGCCCAGGGGCTATAGCGGGCAATGAGCAGTTCTTC; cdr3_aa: CASSPGAIAGNEQFF
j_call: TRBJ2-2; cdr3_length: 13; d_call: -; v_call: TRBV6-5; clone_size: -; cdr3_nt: TGTGCCAGCAGGGAGGGCAACACCGGGGAGCTGTTTTTT; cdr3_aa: CASREGNTGELFF
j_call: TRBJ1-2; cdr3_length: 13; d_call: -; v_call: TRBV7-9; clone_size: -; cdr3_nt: TGTGCCAGCAGCTTAGGGGAGGTTGTTGGCTACACCTTC; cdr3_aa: CASSLGEVVGYTF
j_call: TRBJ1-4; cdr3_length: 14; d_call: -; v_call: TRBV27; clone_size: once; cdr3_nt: TGTGCCAGCAGTTTAGCGGGGTGGGGTGAAAAACTGTTTTTT; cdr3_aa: CASSLAGWGEKLFF
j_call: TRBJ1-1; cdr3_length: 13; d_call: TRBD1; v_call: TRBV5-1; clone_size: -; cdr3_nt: TGCGCCAGCGCCGGGACAGCAAACACTGAAGCTTTCTTT; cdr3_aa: CASAGTANTEAFF
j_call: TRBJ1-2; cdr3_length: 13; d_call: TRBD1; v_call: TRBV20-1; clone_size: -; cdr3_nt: TGCAGTGCTAGTCGGGACAGGGGGGCTGGCTACACCTTC; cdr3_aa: CSASRDRGAGYTF
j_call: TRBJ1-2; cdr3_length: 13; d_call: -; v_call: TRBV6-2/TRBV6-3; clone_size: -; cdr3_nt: TGTGCCAGCAGCCCCCCCTTAGATGGAGGCTACACCTTC; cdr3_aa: CASSPPLDGGYTF
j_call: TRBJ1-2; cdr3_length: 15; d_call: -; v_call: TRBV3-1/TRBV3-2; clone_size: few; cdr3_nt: TGTGCCAGCAGCCAAAGGAACAGTCCTAACTATGGCTACACCTTC; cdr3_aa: CASSQRNSPNYGYTF
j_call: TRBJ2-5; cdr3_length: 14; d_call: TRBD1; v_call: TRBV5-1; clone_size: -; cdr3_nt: TGCGCCAGCAGCCTTGGACAGGCACAAGAGACCCAGTACTTC; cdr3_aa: CASSLGQAQETQYF
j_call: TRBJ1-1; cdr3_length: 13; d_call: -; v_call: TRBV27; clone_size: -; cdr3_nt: TGTGCCAGCAGTAAGACCATGGGGACTGAAGCTTTCTTT; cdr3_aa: CASSKTMGTEAFF
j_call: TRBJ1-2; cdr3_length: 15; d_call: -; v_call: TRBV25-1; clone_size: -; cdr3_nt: TGTGCCAGCAGTGAATTAAGCCAGGGGAACTATGGCTACACCTTC; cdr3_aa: CASSELSQGNYGYTF
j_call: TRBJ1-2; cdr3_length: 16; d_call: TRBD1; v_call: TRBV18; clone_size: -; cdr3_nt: TGTGCCAGCTCACCCCTAAACAGGGGGCCAAACTATGGCTACACCTTC; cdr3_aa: CASSPLNRGPNYGYTF
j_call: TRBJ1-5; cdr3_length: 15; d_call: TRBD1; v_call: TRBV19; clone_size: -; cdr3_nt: TGTGCCAGTAGTAAGAGGGACAGGGTTGATCAGCCCCAGCATTTT; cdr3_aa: CASSKRDRVDQPQHF
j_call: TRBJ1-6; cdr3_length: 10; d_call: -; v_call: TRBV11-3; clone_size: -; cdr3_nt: TGTGCCAGCAGCCCGAAACCCCTCCACTTT; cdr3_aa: CASSPKPLHF
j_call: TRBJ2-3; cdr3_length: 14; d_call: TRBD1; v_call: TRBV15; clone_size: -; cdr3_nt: TGTGCCACCAGCAGAGATCCCAGGGGGAGTACGCAGTATTTT; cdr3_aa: CATSRDPRGSTQYF
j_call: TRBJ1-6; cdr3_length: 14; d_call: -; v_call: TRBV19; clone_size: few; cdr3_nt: TGTGCCAGTACCGCTGCGGGGGGGTTTTCACCCCTCCACTTT; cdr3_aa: CASTAAGGFSPLHF
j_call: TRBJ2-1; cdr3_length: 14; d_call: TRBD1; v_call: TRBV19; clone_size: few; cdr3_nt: TGTGCCAGTAGGGACAGGGTCCGTGGCAATGAGCAGTTCTTC; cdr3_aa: CASRDRVRGNEQFF
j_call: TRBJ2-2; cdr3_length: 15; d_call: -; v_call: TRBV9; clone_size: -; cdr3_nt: TGTGCCAGCAGCGTAGGGGCCGCGAACACCGGGGAGCTGTTTTTT; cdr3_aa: CASSVGAANTGELFF
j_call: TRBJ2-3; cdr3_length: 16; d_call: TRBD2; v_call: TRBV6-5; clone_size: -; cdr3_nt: TGTGCCAGCAGTTCACTAGCGGGGGGGCTCGCAGATACGCAGTATTTT; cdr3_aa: CASSSLAGGLADTQYF
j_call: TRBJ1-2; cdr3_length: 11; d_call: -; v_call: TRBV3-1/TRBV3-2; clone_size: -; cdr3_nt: TGTGCCAGCAGCCAAGAGGGCGGGGCCACCTTC; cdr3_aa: CASSQEGGATF
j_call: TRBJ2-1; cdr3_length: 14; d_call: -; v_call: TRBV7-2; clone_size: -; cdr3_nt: TGTGCCAGCAGCTTAGGAGGGTTGTACAATGAGCAGTTCTTC; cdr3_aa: CASSLGGLYNEQFF
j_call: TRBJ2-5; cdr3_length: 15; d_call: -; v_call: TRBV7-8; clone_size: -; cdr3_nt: TGTGCCAGCAGCTTAGCGGCAGGTCCTCAAGAGACCCAGTACTTC; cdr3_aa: CASSLAAGPQETQYF
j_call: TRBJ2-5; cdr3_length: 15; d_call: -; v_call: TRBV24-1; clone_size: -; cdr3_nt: TGTGCCACCAGTGATTTGGGGGGGGCGAGGGAGACCCAGTACTTC; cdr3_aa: CATSDLGGARETQYF
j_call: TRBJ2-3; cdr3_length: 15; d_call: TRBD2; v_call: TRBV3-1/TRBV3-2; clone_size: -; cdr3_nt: TGTGCCAGCAGCCGTGGCGGGGGGGGCCCTTCTACGCAGTATTTT; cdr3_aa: CASSRGGGGPSTQYF
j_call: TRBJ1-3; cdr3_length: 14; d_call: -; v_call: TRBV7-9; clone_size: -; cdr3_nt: TGTGCCAGCAGCTTAGGGGGGCCGGAAAACACCATATATTTT; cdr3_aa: CASSLGGPENTIYF
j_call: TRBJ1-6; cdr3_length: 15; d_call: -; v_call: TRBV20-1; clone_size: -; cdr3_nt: TGCAGTGCTATTGACAGTGGGGCATATAATTCACCCCTCCACTTT; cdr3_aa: CSAIDSGAYNSPLHF
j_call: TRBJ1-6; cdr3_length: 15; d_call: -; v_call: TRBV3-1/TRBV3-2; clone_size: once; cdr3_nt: TGTGCCAGCAGCGTTCGCGGGCCCTCCAATTCACCCCTCCACTTT; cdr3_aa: CASSVRGPSNSPLHF
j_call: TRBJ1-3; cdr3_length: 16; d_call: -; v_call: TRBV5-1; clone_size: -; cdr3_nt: TGCGCCAGCAGCTTGGCCGGCAGGACATCTGGAAACACCATATATTTT; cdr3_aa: CASSLAGRTSGNTIYF
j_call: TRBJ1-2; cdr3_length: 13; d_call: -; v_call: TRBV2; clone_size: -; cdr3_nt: TGTGCCAGCAGTGAACGGGGGAGTTATGGCTACACCTTC; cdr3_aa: CASSERGSYGYTF
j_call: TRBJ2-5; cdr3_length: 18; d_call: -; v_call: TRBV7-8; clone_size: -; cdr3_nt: TGTGCCAGCAGCTTAGGGGCCGCGGCAGGGGGAGGTTTGGAGACCCAGTACTTC; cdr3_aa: CASSLGAAAGGGLETQYF
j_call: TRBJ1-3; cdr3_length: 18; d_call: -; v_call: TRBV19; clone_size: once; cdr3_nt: TGTGCCAGTAGTATTCCCGGCGGTAGGTCTTCGGCTGGAAACACCATATATTTT; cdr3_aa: CASSIPGGRSSAGNTIYF
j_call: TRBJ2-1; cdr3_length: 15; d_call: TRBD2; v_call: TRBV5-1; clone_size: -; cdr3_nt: TGCGCCAGCAGCTTGGGTAGCGGGGGAAGTAATGAGCAGTTCTTC; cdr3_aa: CASSLGSGGSNEQFF
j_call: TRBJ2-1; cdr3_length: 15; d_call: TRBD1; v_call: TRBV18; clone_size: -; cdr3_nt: TGTGCCAGCTCACCGGACAGGGTGAGCTACAATGAGCAGTTCTTC; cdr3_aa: CASSPDRVSYNEQFF
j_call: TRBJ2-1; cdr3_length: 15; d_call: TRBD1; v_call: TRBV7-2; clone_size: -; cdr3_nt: TGTGCCAGCAGCAATAACAGGGGGACCTACAATGAGCAGTTCTTC; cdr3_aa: CASSNNRGTYNEQFF
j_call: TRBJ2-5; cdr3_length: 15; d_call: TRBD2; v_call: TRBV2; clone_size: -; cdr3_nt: TGTGCCAGCAGGGCATTGGGCGGGGGAGGAGAGACCCAGTACTTC; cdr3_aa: CASRALGGGGETQYF
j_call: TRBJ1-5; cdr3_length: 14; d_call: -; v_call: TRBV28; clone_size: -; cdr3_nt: TGTGCCAGCAGCCTCGGGGGTGGGAATCAGCCCCAGCATTTT; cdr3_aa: CASSLGGGNQPQHF
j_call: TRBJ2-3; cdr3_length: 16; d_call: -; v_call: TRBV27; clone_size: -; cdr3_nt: TGTGCCAGCAAGGAAGCCGGGACTCTCAGGGGCGGTACGCAGTATTTT; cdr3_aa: CASKEAGTLRGGTQYF
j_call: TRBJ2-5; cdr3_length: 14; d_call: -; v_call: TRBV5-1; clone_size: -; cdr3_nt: TGCGCCAGCAGCTTGATTGGGGGGGCAGAGACCCAGTACTTC; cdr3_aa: CASSLIGGAETQYF
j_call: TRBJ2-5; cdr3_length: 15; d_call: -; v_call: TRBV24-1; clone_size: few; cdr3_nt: TGTGCCACCAGTGATTCAAGGGGTTTCCAAGAGACCCAGTACTTC; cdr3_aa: CATSDSRGFQETQYF
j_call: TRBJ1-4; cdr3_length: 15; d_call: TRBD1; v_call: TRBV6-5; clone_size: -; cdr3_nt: TGTGCCAGCAGTTCCCAGGACAGGGGGGATGAAAAACTGTTTTTT; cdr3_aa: CASSSQDRGDEKLFF
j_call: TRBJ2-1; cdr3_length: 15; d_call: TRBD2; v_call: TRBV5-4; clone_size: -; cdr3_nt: TGTGCCAGCAGCCTCCGGACTAGCGGGGGGGATGAGCAGTTCTTC; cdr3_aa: CASSLRTSGGDEQFF
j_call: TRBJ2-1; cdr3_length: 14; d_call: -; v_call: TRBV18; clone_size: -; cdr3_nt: TGTGCCAGCTCCAGTGGGGGGGCTGGTAATGAGCAGTTCTTC; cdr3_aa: CASSSGGAGNEQFF
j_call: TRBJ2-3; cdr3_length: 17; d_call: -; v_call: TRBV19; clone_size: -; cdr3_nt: TGTGCCAGTAGTATAGACCGGGGGGCCAGCAGCACAGATACGCAGTATTTT; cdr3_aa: CASSIDRGASSTDTQYF
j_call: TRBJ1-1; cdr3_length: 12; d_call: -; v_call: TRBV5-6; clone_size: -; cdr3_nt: TGTGCCAGCAGCGGGGGTGGCACTGAAGCTTTCTTT; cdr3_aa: CASSGGGTEAFF
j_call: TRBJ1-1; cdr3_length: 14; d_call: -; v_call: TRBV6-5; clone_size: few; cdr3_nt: TGTGCCAGCAGTTTAACAGAGTTAAACACTGAAGCTTTCTTT; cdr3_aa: CASSLTELNTEAFF
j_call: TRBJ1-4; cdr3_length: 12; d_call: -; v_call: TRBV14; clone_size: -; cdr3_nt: TGTGCCAGCAGCCAAGGAACTGAAAAACTGTTTTTT; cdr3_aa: CASSQGTEKLFF
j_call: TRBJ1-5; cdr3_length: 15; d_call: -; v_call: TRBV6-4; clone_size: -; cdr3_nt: TGTGCCAGCAGTGCCATCGGGACACTCAATCAGCCCCAGCATTTT; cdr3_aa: CASSAIGTLNQPQHF